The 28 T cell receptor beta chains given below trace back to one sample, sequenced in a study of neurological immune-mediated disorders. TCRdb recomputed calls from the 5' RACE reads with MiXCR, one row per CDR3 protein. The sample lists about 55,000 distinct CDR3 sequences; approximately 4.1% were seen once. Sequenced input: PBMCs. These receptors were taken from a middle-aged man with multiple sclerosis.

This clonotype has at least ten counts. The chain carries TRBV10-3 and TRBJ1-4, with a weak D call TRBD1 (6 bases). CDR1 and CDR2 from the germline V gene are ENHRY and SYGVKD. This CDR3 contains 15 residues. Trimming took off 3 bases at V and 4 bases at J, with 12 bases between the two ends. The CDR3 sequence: CAISETDRNNEKLFF. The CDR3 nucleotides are TGTGCCATCAGTGAAACCGACAGGAATAATGAAAAACTGTTTTTT.

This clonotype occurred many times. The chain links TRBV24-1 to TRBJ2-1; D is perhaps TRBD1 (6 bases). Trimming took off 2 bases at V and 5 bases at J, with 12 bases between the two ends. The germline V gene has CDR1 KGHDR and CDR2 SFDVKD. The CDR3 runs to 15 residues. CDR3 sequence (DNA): TGTGCCACCAGTGATTACAGGGAAATGGACAATGAGCAGTTCTTC. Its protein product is CATSDYREMDNEQFF.

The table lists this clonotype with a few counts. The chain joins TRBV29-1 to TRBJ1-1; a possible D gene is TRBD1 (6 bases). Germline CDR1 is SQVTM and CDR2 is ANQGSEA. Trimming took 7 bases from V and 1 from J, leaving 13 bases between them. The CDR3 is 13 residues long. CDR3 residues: CSAMGQRNTEAFF. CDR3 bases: TGCAGCGCGATGGGACAAAGGAACACTGAAGCTTTCTTT.

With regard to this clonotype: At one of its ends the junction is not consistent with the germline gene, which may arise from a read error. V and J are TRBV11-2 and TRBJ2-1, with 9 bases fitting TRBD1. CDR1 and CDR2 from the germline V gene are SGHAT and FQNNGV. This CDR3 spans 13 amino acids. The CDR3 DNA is TGTGCCAGCAGCCCTACAGGGGGCCATGAGCAGCTCTTC. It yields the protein CASSPTGGHEQLF.

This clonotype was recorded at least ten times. The CDR3: CASSPRPITGEQFF. In DNA form, the CDR3 reads TGTGCCAGCAGCCCTCGCCCAATAACGGGTGAGCAGTTCTTC. The chain has TRBV11-2 and TRBJ2-1; D gene unclear. The V gene lost 5 bases and the J gene lost 9 bases, with 17 bases spanning the gap. Germline V gene sequence: CDR1 SGHAT, CDR2 FQNNGV. The CDR3 is made up of 14 amino acids.

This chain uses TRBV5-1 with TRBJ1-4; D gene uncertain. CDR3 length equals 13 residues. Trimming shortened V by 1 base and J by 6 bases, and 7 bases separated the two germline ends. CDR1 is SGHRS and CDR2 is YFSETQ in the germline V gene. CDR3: CASSLRADEKLFF. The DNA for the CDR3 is TGCGCCAGCAGCTTGCGGGCTGATGAAAAACTGTTTTTT.

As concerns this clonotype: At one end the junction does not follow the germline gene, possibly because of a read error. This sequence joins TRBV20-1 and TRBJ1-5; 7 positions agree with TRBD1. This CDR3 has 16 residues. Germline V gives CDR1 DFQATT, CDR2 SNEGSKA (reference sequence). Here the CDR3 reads CSAPLRDREGNQPQNF. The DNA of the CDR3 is TGCAGTGCCCCGCTCCGTGACAGGGAAGGCAATCAGCCCCAGAATTTT.

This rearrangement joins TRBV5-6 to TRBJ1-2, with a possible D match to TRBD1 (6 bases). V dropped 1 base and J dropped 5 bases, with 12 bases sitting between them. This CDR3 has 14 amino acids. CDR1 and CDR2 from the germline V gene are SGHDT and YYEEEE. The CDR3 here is CASSLLGQGYGYTF. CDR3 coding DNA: TGTGCCAGCAGCTTGTTGGGACAAGGATATGGCTACACCTTC.

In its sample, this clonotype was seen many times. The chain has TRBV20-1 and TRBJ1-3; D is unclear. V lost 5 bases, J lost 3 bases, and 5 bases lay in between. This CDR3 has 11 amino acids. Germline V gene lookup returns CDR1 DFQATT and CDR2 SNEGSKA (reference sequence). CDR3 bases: TGCAGTGCTGGGTATGGAAACACCATATATTTT. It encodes CSAGYGNTIYF.

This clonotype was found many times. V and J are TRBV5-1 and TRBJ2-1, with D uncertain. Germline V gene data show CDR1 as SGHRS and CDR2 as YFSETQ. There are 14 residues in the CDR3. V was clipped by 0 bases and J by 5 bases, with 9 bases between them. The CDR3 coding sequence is TGCGCCAGCAGCTTGGCCGGACCGAACAATGAGCAGTTCTTC. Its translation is CASSLAGPNNEQFF.

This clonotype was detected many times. The CDR3 DNA follows: TGCAGTGCTATCCTCCCTTCCGGGGGTAGTTCAGATACGCAGTATTTT. This sequence encodes CSAILPSGGSSDTQYF. The chain couples TRBV20-1 to TRBJ2-3, with D possibly matching TRBD2 (6 bases). V lost 4 bases to trimming and J lost 4 bases, with 21 bases between them. CDR1 is DFQATT, CDR2 SNEGSKA, per germline (reference sequence). This CDR3 is 16 amino acids long.

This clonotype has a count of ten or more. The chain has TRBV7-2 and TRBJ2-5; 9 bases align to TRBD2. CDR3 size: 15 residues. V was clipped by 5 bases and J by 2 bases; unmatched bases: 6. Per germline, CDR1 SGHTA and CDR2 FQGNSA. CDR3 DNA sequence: TGTGCCAGCAGCCGGCTCGCGGGGGGGCAAGAGACCCAGTACTTC. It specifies CASSRLAGGQETQYF.

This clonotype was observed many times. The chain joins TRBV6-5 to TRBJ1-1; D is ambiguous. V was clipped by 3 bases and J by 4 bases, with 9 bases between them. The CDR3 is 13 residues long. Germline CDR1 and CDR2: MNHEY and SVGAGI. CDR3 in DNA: TGTGCCAGCAGTTATCGGAAGAGCACTGAAGCTTTCTTT. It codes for CASSYRKSTEAFF.

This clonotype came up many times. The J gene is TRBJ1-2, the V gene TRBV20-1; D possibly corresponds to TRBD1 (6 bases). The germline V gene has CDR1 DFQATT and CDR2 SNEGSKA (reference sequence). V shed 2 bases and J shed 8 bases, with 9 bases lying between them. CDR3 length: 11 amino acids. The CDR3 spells CSARRTAGYTF. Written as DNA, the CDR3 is TGCAGTGCTAGAAGGACAGCCGGCTACACCTTC.

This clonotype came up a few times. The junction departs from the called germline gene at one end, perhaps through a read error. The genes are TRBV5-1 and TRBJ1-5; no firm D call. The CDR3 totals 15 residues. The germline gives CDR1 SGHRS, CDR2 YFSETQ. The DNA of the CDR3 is TGCGCCAGCAGCTTGGACGGCAGCAGCAATCAGCCCCAGAATTTT. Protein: CASSLDGSSNQPQNF.

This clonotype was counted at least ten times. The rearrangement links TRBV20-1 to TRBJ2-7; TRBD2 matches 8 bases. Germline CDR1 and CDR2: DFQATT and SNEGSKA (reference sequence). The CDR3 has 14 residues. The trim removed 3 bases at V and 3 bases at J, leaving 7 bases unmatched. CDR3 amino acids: CSASEETSVYEQYF. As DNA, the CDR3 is TGCAGTGCTAGTGAGGAGACTAGCGTCTACGAGCAGTACTTC.

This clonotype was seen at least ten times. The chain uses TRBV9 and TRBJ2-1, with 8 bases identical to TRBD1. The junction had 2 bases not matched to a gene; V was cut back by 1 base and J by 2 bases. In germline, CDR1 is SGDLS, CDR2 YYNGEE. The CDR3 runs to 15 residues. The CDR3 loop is CASSVRTGTYNEQFF. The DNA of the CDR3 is TGTGCCAGCAGCGTACGGACAGGGACCTACAATGAGCAGTTCTTC.

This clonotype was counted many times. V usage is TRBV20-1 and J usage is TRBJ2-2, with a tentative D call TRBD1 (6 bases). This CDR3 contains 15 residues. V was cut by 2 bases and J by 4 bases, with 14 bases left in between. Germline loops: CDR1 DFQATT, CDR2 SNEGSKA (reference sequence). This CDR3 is CSARRNRAATGELFF. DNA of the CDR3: TGCAGTGCTAGAAGAAACAGGGCGGCCACCGGGGAGCTGTTTTTT.

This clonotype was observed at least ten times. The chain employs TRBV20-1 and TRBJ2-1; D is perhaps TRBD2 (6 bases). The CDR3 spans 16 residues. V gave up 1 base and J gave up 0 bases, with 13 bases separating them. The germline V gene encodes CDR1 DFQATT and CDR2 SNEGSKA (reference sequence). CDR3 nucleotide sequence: TGCAGTGCTAGAGGGGGTAGCGGAAGCTCCTACAATGAGCAGTTCTTC. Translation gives CSARGGSGSSYNEQFF.

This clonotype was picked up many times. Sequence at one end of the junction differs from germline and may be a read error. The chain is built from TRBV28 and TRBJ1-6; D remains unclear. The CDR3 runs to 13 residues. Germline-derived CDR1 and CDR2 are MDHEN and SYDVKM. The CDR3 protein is CASSLINNSPLNF. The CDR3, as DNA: TGTGCCAGCAGTTTGATCAACAACTCACCCCTCAACTTT.

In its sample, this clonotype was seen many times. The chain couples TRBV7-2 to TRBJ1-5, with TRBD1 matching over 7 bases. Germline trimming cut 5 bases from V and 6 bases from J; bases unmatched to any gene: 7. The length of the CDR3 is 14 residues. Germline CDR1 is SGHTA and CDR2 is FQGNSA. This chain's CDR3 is CASSPTGAGQPQHF. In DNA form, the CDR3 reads TGTGCCAGCAGCCCAACAGGGGCCGGTCAGCCCCAGCATTTT.

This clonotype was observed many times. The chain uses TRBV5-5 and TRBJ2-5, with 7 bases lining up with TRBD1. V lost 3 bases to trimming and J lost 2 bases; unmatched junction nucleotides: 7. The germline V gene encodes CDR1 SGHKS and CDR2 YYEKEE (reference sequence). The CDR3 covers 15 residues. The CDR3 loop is CASSSGQLLQETQYF. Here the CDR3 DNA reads TGTGCCAGCAGCTCGGGACAGTTACTACAAGAGACCCAGTACTTC.

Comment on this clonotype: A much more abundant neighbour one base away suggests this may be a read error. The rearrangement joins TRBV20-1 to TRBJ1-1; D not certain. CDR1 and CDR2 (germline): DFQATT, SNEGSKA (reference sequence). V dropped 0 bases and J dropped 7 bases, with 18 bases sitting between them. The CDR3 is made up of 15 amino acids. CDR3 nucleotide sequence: TGCAGTGCTAGAGATCAACCGAGAAAGAATCATGAAGCTTTCTTT. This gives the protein CSARDQPRKNHEAFF.

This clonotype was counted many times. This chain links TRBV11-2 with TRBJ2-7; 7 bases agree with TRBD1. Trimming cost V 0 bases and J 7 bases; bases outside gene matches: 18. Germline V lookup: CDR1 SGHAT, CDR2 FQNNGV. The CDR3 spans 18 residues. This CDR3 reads CASSLDRDSSSSGREQYF. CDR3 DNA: TGTGCCAGCAGCTTAGATCGGGACAGTAGCTCCTCGGGGAGAGAGCAGTACTTC.

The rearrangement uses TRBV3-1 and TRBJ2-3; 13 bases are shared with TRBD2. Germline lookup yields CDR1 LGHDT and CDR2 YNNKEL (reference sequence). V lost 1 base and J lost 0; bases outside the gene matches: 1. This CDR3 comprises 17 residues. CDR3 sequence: CASSQGLAGGSTDTQYF. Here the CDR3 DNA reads TGTGCCAGCAGCCAAGGACTAGCGGGGGGAAGCACAGATACGCAGTATTTT.

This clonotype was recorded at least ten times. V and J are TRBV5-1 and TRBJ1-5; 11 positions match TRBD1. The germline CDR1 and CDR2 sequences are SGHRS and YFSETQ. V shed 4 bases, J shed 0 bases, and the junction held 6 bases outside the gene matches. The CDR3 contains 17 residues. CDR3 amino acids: CASSLGTGGSSNQPQHF. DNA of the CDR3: TGCGCCAGCAGCCTAGGGACAGGGGGTAGTAGCAATCAGCCCCAGCATTTT.

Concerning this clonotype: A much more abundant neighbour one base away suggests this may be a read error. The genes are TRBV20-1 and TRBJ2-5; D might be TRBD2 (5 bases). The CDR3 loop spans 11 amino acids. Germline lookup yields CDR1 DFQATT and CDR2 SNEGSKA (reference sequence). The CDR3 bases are TGCAGTGCTGCGGGCCAAGAGACCCAGAACTTC. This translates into CSAAGQETQNF.

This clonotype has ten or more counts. The CDR3 DNA is TGCAGTGCTAGGCAGGGCCATGAGCAGTTCTTC. Protein product: CSARQGHEQFF. This chain links TRBV20-1 with TRBJ2-1, with D possibly TRBD1 on 5 matching bases. The ends were cut back, 3 bases at V and 8 bases at J, with 8 bases in the middle. Germline lookup yields CDR1 DFQATT and CDR2 SNEGSKA (reference sequence). The CDR3 loop spans 11 amino acids.